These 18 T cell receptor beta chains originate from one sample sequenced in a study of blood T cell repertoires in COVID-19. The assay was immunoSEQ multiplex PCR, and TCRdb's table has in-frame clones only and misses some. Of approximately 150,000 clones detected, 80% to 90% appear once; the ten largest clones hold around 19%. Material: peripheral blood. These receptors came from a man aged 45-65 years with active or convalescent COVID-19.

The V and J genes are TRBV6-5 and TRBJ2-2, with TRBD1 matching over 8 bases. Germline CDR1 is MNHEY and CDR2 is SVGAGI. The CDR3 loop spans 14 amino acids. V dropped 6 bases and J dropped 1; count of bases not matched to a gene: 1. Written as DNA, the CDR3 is TGTGCCAGCAGGGGGACAGGGAACACCGGGGAGCTGTTTTTT. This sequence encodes CASRGTGNTGELFF.

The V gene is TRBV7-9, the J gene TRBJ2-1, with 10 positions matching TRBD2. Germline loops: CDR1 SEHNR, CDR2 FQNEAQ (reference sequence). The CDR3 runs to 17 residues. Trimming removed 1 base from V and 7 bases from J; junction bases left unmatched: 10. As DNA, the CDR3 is TGTGCCAGCAGCTTAGGATTTGTAGCGGGAGGTCGGAATGAGCAGTTCTTC. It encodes CASSLGFVAGGRNEQFF.

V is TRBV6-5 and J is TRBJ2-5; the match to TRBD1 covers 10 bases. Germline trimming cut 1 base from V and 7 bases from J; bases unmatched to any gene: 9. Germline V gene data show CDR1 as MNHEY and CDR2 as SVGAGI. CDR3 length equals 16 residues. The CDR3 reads CASSYLKGTGVGTQYF. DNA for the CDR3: TGTGCCAGCAGTTACTTAAAAGGGACAGGGGTTGGGACCCAGTACTTC.

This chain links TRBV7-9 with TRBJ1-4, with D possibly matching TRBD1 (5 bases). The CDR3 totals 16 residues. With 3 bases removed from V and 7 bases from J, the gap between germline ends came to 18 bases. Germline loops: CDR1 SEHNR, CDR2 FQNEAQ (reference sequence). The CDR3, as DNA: TGTGCCAGCAGCTTTCAAGCCCTCCTTCAGGGTGAAAAACTGTTTTTT. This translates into CASSFQALLQGEKLFF.

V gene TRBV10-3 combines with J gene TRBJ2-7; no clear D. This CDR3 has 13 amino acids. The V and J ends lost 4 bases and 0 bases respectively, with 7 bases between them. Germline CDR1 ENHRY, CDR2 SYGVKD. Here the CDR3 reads CAISARSSYEQYF. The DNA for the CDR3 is TGTGCCATCAGTGCGAGGAGCTCCTACGAGCAGTACTTC.

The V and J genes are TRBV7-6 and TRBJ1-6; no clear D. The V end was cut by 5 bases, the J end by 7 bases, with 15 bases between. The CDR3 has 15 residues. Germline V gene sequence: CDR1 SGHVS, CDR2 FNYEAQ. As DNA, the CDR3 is TGTGCCAGCAGCCCAGCTCGTGGAGTGAATTCACCCCTCCACTTT. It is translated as CASSPARGVNSPLHF.

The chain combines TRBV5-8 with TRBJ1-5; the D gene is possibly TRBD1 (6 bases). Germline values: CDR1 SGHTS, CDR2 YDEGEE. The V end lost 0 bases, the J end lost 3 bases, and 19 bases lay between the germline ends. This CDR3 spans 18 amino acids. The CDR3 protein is CASSLVRGGPWINQPQHF. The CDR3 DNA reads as TGTGCCAGCAGCTTGGTTAGGGGGGGGCCTTGGATCAATCAGCCCCAGCATTTT.

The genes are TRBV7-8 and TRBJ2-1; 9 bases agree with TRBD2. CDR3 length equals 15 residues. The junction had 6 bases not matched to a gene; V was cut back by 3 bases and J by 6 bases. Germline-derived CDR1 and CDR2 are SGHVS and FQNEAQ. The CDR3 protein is CASSLASGTPNEQFF. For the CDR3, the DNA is TGTGCCAGCAGCTTGGCTAGCGGGACGCCCAATGAGCAGTTCTTC.

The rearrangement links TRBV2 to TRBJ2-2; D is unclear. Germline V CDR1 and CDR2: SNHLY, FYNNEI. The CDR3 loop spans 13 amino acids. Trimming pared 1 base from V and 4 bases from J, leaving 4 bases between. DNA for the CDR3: TGTGCCAGCAGTGAAGGAGGCACCGGGGAGCTGTTTTTT. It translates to CASSEGGTGELFF.

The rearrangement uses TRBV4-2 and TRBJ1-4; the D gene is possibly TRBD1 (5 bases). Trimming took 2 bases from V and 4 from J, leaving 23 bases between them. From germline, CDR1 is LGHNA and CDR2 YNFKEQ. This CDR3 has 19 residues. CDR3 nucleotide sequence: TGTGCCAGCAGCCAACAGACAGTTAGAGGTTTGGGAGGTAATGAAAAACTGTTTTTT. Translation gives CASSQQTVRGLGGNEKLFF.

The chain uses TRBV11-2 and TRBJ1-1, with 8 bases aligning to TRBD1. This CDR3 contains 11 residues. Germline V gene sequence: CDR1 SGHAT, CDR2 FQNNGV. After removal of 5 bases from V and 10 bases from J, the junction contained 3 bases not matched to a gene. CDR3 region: CASSPGQGAFF. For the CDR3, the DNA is TGTGCCAGCAGCCCCGGACAGGGAGCTTTCTTT.

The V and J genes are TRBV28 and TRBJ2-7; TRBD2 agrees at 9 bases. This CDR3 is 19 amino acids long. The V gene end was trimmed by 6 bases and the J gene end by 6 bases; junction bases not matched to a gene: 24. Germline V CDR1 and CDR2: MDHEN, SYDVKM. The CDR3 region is CASRPPGLGGVAGVFEQYF. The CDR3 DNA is TGTGCCAGCAGGCCTCCGGGCCTGGGGGGGGTAGCGGGAGTGTTCGAGCAGTACTTC. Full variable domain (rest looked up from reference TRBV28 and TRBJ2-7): DVKVTQSSRYLVKRTGEKVFLECVQDMDHENMFWYRQDPGLGLRLIYFSYDVKMKEKGDIPEGYSVSREKKERFSLILESASTNQTSMYLCASRPPGLGGVAGVFEQYFGPGTRLTVT.

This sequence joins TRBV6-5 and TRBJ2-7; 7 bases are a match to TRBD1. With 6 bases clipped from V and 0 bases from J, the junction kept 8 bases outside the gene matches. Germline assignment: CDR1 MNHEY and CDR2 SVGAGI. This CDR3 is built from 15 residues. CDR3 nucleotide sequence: TGTGCCAGCAGCGAGACAGGGCAACGCTCCTACGAGCAGTACTTC. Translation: CASSETGQRSYEQYF.

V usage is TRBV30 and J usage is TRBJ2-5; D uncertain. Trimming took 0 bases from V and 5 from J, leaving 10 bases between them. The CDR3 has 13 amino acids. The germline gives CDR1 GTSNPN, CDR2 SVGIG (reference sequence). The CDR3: CAWSVFAQETQYF. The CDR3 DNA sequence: TGTGCCTGGAGTGTATTCGCCCAGGAGACCCAGTACTTC.

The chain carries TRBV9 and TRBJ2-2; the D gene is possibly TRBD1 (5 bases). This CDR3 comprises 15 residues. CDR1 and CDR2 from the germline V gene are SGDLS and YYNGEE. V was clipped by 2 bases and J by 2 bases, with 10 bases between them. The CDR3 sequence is CASSVRQGNTGELFF. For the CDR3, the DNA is TGTGCCAGCAGCGTTCGGCAGGGCAACACCGGGGAGCTGTTTTTT. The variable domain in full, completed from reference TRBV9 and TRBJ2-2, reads DSGVTQTPKHLITATGQRVTLRCSPRSGDLSVYWYQQSLDQGLQFLIQYYNGEERAKGNILERFSAQQFPDLHSELNLSSLELGDSALYFCASSVRQGNTGELFFGEGSRLTVL.

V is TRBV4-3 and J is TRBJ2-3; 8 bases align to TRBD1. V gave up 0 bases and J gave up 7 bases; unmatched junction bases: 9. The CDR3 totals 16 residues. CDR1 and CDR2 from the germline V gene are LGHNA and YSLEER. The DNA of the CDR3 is TGCGCCAGCAGCCAAGATCTACAGGGGGGAAGGTATACGCAGTATTTT. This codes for CASSQDLQGGRYTQYF.

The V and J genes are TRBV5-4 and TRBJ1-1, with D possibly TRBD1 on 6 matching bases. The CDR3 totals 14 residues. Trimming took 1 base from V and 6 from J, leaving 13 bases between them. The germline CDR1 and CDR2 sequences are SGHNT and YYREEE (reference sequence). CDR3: CASSLSGTTPEAFF. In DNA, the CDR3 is TGTGCCAGCAGCTTGAGTGGGACAACTCCTGAAGCTTTCTTT.

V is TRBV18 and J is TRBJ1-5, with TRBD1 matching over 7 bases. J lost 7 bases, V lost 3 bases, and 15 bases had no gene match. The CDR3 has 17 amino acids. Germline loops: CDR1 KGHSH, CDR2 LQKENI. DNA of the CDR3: TGTGCCAGCTCACCCACAGGGGCAGGTCTTTGGGACCAGCCCCAGCATTTT. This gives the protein CASSPTGAGLWDQPQHF. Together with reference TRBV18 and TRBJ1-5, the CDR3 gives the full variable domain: NAGVMQNPRHLVRRRGQEARLRCSPMKGHSHVYWYRQLPEEGLKFMVYLQKENIIDESGMPKERFSAEFPKEGPSILRIQQVVRGDSAAYFCASSPTGAGLWDQPQHFGDGTRLSIL.